This TCR beta chain was captured by sequencing in a study of OX40 agonist ivuxolimab in advanced cancers. Clones were read by immunoSEQ multiplex PCR, and TCRdb kept only the in-frame ones, dropping some. The sample lists fewer than 120,000 clones, about nine tenths seen once, with about 0.3% in the top ten. V shed 4 bases and J shed 4 bases, with 6 bases lying between them. The CDR3 loop spans 13 amino acids. Per germline, CDR1 SGHDT and CDR2 YYEEEE. This receptor was identified in an adult with an advanced solid tumor such as melanoma, head and neck, liver or kidney cancer. This specimen was CD4+ or CD8+ T cells sorted from blood, taken in a trial of the OX40 agonist ivuxolimab. The J gene is TRBJ2-6, the V gene TRBV5-6; D is perhaps TRBD1 (5 bases). The CDR3 DNA follows: TGTGCCAGCAGCAGGACAGGGGCCAACGTCCTGACTTTC. It translates to CASSRTGANVLTF.